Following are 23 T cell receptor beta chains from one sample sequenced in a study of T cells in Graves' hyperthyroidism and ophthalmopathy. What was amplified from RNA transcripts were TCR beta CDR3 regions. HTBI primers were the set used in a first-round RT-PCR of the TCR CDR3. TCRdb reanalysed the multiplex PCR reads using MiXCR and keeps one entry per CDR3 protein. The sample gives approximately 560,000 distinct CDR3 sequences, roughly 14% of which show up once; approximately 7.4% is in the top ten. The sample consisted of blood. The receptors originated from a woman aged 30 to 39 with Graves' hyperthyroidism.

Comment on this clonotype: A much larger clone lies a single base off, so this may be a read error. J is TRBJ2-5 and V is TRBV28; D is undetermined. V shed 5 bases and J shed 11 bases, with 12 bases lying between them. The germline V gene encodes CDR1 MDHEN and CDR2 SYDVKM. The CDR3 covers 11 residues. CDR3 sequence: CASSDTDRQYF. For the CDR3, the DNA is TGTGCCAGCAGTGATACGGATCGTCAGTACTTC.

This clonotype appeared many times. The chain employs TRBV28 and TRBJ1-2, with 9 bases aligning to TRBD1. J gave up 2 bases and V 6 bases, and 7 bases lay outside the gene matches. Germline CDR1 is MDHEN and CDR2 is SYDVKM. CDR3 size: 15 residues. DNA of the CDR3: TGTGCCAGCAGACGTCCCGGGACAGGGAACTATGGCTACACCTTC. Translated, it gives CASRRPGTGNYGYTF.

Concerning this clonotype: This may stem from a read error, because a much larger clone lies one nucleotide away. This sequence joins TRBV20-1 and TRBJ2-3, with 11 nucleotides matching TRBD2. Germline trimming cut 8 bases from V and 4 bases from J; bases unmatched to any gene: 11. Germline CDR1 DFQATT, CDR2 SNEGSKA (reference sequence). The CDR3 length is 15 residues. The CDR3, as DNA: TGCAGTACCCCACGGGGGACTAGCGGACCAGATACGCAGTATTTT. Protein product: CSTPRGTSGPDTQYF.

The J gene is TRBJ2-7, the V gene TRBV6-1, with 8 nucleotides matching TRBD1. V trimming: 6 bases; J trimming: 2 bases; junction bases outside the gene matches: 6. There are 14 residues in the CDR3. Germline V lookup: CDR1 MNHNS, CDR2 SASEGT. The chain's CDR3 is CASRIRGLTYEQYF. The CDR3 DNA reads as TGTGCCAGCAGAATCAGGGGGCTTACCTACGAGCAGTACTTC.

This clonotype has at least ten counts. The CDR3 DNA reads TGTGCCAGCAGCGTGTTGTCTGCGGAGACCCAGTACTTC. This encodes CASSVLSAETQYF. The V call is TRBV9, the J call TRBJ2-5, with D uncertain. Trimming pared 2 bases from V and 5 bases from J, leaving 10 bases between. The CDR3 has 13 amino acids. Germline V gene sequence: CDR1 SGDLS, CDR2 YYNGEE. Looking up the rest from reference TRBV9 and TRBJ2-5 gives the full variable domain: DSGVTQTPKHLITATGQRVTLRCSPRSGDLSVYWYQQSLDQGLQFLIQYYNGEERAKGNILERFSAQQFPDLHSELNLSSLELGDSALYFCASSVLSAETQYFGPGTRLLVL.

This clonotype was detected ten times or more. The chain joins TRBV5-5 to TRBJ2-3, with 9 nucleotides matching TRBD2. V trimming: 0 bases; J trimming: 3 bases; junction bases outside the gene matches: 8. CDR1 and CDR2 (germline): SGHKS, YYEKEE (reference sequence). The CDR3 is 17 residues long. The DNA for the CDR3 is TGTGCCAGCAGCTTGGCCGGCGGGAGGGCCCGAACAGATACGCAGTATTTT. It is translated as CASSLAGGRARTDTQYF.

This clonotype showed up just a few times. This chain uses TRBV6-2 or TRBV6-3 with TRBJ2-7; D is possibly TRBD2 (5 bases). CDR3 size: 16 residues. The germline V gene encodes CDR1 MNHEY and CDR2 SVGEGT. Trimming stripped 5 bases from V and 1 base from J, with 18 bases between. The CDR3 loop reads CASSPHFQRKSYEQYF. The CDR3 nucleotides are TGTGCCAGCAGTCCCCATTTTCAGCGGAAATCCTACGAGCAGTACTTC.

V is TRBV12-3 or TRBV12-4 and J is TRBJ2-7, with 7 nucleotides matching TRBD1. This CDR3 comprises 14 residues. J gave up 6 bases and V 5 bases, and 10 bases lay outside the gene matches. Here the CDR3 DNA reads TGTGCCAGCAGTCCCGGGACAGCCTCGTCCGAGCAGTACTTC. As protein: CASSPGTASSEQYF.

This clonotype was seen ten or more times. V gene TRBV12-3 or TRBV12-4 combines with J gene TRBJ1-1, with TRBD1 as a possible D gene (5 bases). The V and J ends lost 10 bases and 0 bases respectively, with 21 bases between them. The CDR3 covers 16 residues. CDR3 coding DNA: TGTGCCACCGGAAGGGGTTCCGGGCCGTTGAACACTGAAGCTTTCTTT. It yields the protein CATGRGSGPLNTEAFF.

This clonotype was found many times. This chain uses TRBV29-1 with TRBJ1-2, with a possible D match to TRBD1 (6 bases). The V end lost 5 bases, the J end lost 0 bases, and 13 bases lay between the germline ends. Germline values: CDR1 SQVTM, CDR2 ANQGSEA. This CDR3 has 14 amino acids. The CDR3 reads CSVRTTGSNYGYTF. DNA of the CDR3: TGCAGCGTTAGAACGACAGGATCTAACTATGGCTACACCTTC.

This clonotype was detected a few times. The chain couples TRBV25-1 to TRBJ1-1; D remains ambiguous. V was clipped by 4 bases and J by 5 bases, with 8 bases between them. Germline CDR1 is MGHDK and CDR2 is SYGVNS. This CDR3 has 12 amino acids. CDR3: CASSGGGTEAFF. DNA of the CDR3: TGTGCCAGCAGTGGTGGCGGGACTGAAGCTTTCTTT.

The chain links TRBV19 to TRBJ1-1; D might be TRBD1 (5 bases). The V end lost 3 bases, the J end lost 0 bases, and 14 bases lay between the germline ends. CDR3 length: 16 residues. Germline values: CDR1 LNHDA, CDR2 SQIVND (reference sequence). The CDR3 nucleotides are TGTGCCAGTAGTATTGGGGCAGGACTTATGAACACTGAAGCTTTCTTT. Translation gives CASSIGAGLMNTEAFF.

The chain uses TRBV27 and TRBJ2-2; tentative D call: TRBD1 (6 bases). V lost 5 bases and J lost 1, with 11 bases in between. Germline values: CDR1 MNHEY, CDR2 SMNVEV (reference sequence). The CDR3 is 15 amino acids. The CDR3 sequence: CASSARTVNTGELFF. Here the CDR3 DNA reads TGTGCCAGCAGTGCCCGGACAGTGAACACCGGGGAGCTGTTTTTT.

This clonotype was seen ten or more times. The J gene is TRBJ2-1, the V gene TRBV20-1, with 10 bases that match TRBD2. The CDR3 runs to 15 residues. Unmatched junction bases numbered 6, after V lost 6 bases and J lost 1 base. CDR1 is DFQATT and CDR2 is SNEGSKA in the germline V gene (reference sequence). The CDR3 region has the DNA TGCAGTGCCCCGATGACTAGCGGGTCCTACAATGAGCAGTTCTTC. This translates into CSAPMTSGSYNEQFF.

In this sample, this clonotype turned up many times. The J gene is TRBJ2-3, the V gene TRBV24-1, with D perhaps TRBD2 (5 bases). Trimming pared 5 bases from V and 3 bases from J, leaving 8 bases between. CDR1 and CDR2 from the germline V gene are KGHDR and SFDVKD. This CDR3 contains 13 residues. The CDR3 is CATSAWETDTQYF. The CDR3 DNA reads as TGTGCCACCAGTGCTTGGGAGACAGATACGCAGTATTTT.

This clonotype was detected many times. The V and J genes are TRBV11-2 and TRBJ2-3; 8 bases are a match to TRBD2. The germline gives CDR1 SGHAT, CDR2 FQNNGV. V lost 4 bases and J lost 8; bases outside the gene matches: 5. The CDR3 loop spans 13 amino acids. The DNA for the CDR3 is TGTGCCAGCAGCTACTGGACTAGCTCTACGCAGTATTTT. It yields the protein CASSYWTSSTQYF.

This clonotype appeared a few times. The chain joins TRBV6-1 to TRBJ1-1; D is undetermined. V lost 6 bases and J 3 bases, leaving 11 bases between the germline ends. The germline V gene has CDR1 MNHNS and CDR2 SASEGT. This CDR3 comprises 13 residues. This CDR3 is CASRQLRDTEAFF. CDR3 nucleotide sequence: TGTGCCAGCAGACAACTCCGGGACACTGAAGCTTTCTTT.

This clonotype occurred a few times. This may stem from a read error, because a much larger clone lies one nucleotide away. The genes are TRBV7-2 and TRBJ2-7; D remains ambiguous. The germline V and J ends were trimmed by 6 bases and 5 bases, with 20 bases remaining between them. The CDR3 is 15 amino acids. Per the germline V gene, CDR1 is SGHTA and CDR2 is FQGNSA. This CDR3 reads CASSKREQELNEQYF. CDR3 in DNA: TGTGCCAGCAGTAAACGCGAGCAGGAGTTAAACGAGCAGTACTTC.

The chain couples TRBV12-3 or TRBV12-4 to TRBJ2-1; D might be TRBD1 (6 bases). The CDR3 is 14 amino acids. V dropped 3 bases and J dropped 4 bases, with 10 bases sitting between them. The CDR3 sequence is CASSFLDRYNEQFF. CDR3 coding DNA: TGTGCCAGCAGTTTTTTGGACAGATACAATGAGCAGTTCTTC.

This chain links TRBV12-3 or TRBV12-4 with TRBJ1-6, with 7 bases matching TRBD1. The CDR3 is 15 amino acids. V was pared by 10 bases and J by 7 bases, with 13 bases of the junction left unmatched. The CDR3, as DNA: TGTGCCACAGAGGCCTCGGGACAGACAAATTCACCCCTCCACTTT. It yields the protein CATEASGQTNSPLHF.

The CDR3 sequence: CASSVAYGPYEQYF. DNA for the CDR3: TGTGCCAGCAGCGTAGCTTACGGGCCCTACGAGCAGTACTTC. The chain recombines TRBV9 with TRBJ2-7, with D unresolved. Germline loops: CDR1 SGDLS, CDR2 YYNGEE. V lost 0 bases to trimming and J lost 2 bases, with 9 bases between them. The CDR3 totals 14 residues.

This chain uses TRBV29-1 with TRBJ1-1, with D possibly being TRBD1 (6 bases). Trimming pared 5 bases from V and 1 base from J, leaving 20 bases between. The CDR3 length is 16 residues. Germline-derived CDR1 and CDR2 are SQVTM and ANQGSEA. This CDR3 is CSVRPPSDRKNTEAFF. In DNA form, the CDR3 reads TGCAGCGTTAGACCCCCATCGGACAGAAAGAACACTGAAGCTTTCTTT. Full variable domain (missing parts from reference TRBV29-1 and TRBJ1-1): SAVISQKPSRDICQRGTSLTIQCQVDSQVTMMFWYRQQPGQSLTLIATANQGSEATYESGFVIDKFPISRPNLTFSTLTVSNMSPEDSSIYLCSVRPPSDRKNTEAFFGQGTRLTVV.

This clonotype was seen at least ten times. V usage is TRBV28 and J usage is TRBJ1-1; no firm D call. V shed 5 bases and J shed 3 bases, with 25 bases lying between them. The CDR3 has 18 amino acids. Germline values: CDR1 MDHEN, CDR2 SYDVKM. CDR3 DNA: TGTGCCAGCAGTAAATCTAGAAACGCAAACGCAAGGGACACTGAAGCTTTCTTT. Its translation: CASSKSRNANARDTEAFF. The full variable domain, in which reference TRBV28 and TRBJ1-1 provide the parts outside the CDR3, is DVKVTQSSRYLVKRTGEKVFLECVQDMDHENMFWYRQDPGLGLRLIYFSYDVKMKEKGDIPEGYSVSREKKERFSLILESASTNQTSMYLCASSKSRNANARDTEAFFGQGTRLTVV.